The clone carrying this T cell receptor (beta chain) was seen only a few times. What it binds is unknown. This record comes from a study of beta chain features in type 1 diabetes. Study background: Patient and healthy donor groups were alike in age, gender and cell yields. Study-level findings and limits: When cDNA is sequenced, cells with high TCR expression could be over-represented. In every one of the four CD4+ subsets, TCRB CDR3s were moderately but significantly shorter in Type 1 diabetes patients. Naive, central memory and regulatory TCRB repertoires appeared more similar among patients than healthy donors. HLA influence on TCRB rearrangement stayed unresolved here.

Every isolated RNA sample was fully reverse transcribed, so sequencing captured expressed TCRB transcripts. TCRdb keeps only in-frame clones here, not all; method: immunoSEQ multiplex PCR. The table has about 660,000 clones, about an eighth seen once. Germline V gene sequence: CDR1 MDHEN, CDR2 SYDVKM. The CDR3 sequence is 13 residues long. Trimming took off 6 bases at V and 4 bases at J, with 11 bases between the two ends. The specimen was naive CD4+ T cells from blood. The rearrangement uses TRBV28 and TRBJ2-3, with D possibly called TRBD1 or TRBD2 (5 bases each). This clonotype was obtained from a man aged 18 to 29 with type 1 diabetes. The CDR3, as DNA: TGTGCCAGCAGCCCGGGACCTCCAGATACGCAGTATTTT. Protein sequence: CASSPGPPDTQYF.